Reported below is one T cell receptor beta chain. The data were obtained in a study of shared clonotypes between healthy human individuals. The V and J ends lost 2 bases and 2 bases respectively, with 8 bases between them. This CDR3 spans 14 amino acids. Germline loops: CDR1 MNHEY, CDR2 SMNVEV (reference sequence). The data were produced by immunoSEQ multiplex PCR, yet TCRdb's version contains in-frame clones alone and is incomplete. The sample lists some 600,000 clones, 96% occurring once. Terminally differentiated effector memory CD45RA+ cells were excluded from the naive CD8 cells, which were CD45RO-negative and positively selected for CCR7.

The sample consisted of naive CD8+ T cells sorted from blood. V and J are TRBV27 and TRBJ2-3; D is unresolved. The source is a woman aged 25 to 39 in good health. The CDR3 protein is CASSLMGYTDTQYF. DNA for the CDR3: TGTGCCAGCAGTTTAATGGGTTACACAGATACGCAGTATTTT.